A selection of T cell receptor beta chains follows, all from one sample in a study of glioma-infiltrating T cells. TCRdb re-called the multiplex PCR reads with MiXCR, one entry per CDR3 protein. The table includes fewer than 250,000 distinct CDR3 sequences, about 31% detected once. Source material: glioma tissue, nonneoplastic brain tissue, or PBMCs (not recorded which). These receptors came from a human donor with low-grade glioma or glioblastoma, undergoing nonglioma brain surgery, or in good health (not recorded which). The CDR3 runs from the conserved cysteine through the conserved F or W. A D gene is named only where the DNA matches it firmly. Clone size, where shown, is once, few, many, or a class for clones that have expanded.

j_call: TRBJ2-1; clone_size: many; v_call: TRBV20-1; d_call: TRBD2; cdr3_nt: TGCAGTGCTAGCGGACTAGCGGTCTACAATGAGCAGTTCTTC; cdr3_aa: CSASGLAVYNEQFF
j_call: TRBJ1-5; clone_size: many; v_call: TRBV20-1; d_call: TRBD1; cdr3_nt: TGCAGTGCTAGAGATGGTGGGACAGGGAACAATCAGCCCCAGCATTTT; cdr3_aa: CSARDGGTGNNQPQHF
j_call: TRBJ1-5; clone_size: .; v_call: TRBV27; d_call: TRBD1; cdr3_nt: TGTGCCAGCAGACCGGGACAGGGACGCGGCAATCAGCCCCAGCATTTT; cdr3_aa: CASRPGQGRGNQPQHF
j_call: TRBJ2-7; clone_size: many; v_call: TRBV7-2; d_call: TRBD1; cdr3_nt: TGTGCCAGCAGTCCCGGGACAGGGATCTACGAGCAGTACTTC; cdr3_aa: CASSPGTGIYEQYF
j_call: TRBJ2-3; clone_size: .; v_call: TRBV30; d_call: TRBD1; cdr3_nt: TGTGCCTGGAGTGTGATACAGGGGGATACGCAGTATTTT; cdr3_aa: CAWSVIQGDTQYF
j_call: TRBJ1-5; clone_size: many; v_call: TRBV19; d_call: .; cdr3_nt: TGTGCCAGTAGCCCCAGGGTGATTAGCAATCAGCCCCAGCATTTT; cdr3_aa: CASSPRVISNQPQHF
j_call: TRBJ2-3; clone_size: .; v_call: TRBV6-5; d_call: TRBD2; cdr3_nt: TGTGCCAGCAGTTGGGGACTAAGGGGAAAGGCAGATACGCAGTATTTT; cdr3_aa: CASSWGLRGKADTQYF
j_call: TRBJ2-1; clone_size: .; v_call: TRBV20-1; d_call: .; cdr3_nt: TGCAGTGCTAGTAGTTATGTGTACAATGAGCATTTTTTC; cdr3_aa: CSASSYVYNEHFF
j_call: TRBJ2-1; clone_size: .; v_call: TRBV29-1; d_call: TRBD1; cdr3_nt: TGCGGCGTGGACAGGGATGAGCAGTTCTTC; cdr3_aa: CGVDRDEQFF
j_call: TRBJ2-1; clone_size: many; v_call: TRBV10-3; d_call: .; cdr3_nt: TGTGCCGTACAGGGGAGGCCTGACAATGAGCAGTTCTTC; cdr3_aa: CAVQGRPDNEQFF
j_call: TRBJ1-4; clone_size: few; v_call: TRBV12-3/TRBV12-4; d_call: .; cdr3_nt: TGTGCCAGCGCAGACAGCAATGAAAAACTGTTTTTT; cdr3_aa: CASADSNEKLFF
j_call: TRBJ2-7; clone_size: many; v_call: TRBV4-1; d_call: .; cdr3_nt: TGCGCCAGCAGCCAAGGCCCCTTTGTTGGTGTCAAGCAGTACTTC; cdr3_aa: CASSQGPFVGVKQYF
j_call: TRBJ2-7; clone_size: many; v_call: TRBV20-1; d_call: TRBD2; cdr3_nt: TGCAGTGCTAATCCCTCCATAGCGGGAGTGGTCGAGCAGTACTTC; cdr3_aa: CSANPSIAGVVEQYF
j_call: TRBJ1-4; clone_size: .; v_call: TRBV27; d_call: .; cdr3_nt: TGTGCCAGCACCTCTCTTAGGGAAACTGAATATGAAAAACTGCTTTTT; cdr3_aa: CASTSLRETEYEKLLF
j_call: TRBJ2-1; clone_size: many; v_call: TRBV20-1; d_call: .; cdr3_nt: TGCAGTGCGGGCCGTGGGACCCCTATTAATGAGCAGTTCTTC; cdr3_aa: CSAGRGTPINEQFF
j_call: TRBJ2-3; clone_size: .; v_call: TRBV27; d_call: TRBD2; cdr3_nt: TGTGCCAGCAGACTAGCGGGTTCTAGGGATACGCAGTATTTT; cdr3_aa: CASRLAGSRDTQYF
j_call: TRBJ2-3; clone_size: .; v_call: TRBV5-4; d_call: TRBD2; cdr3_nt: TGTGCCAGCAGCGCGCGTAGCGGGAACACAGATACGCAGTATTTT; cdr3_aa: CASSARSGNTDTQYF
j_call: TRBJ1-1; clone_size: .; v_call: TRBV7-9; d_call: .; cdr3_nt: TGTGCCAGCAGCCCCCCCAGGGCAGGGGACTTTTTGAACACTGAAGCTTTCTTT; cdr3_aa: CASSPPRAGDFLNTEAFF
j_call: TRBJ1-1; clone_size: many; v_call: TRBV18; d_call: TRBD1; cdr3_nt: TGTGCCAGCTCACCGACAGGGATTATGGCTTTCTTT; cdr3_aa: CASSPTGIMAFF
j_call: TRBJ2-7; clone_size: few; v_call: TRBV4-3; d_call: .; cdr3_nt: TGCGCCAGCAGCCAAGGCGGGCCTGACTACGAGCAGTACTTC; cdr3_aa: CASSQGGPDYEQYF
j_call: TRBJ2-1; clone_size: many; v_call: TRBV7-9; d_call: .; cdr3_nt: TGTGCCAGCAGCAAACAGGACTACAATGAGCAGTTCTTC; cdr3_aa: CASSKQDYNEQFF
j_call: TRBJ1-5; clone_size: many; v_call: TRBV4-1; d_call: .; cdr3_nt: TGCGCCAGCAGCCAAGGCAGAGGGAATCAGCCCCAGCATTTT; cdr3_aa: CASSQGRGNQPQHF
j_call: TRBJ1-6; clone_size: .; v_call: TRBV5-5; d_call: .; cdr3_nt: TGTGCCAGCAGCTCGACGAGGGTCACAGGATCGAATTCACCCCTCCACTTT; cdr3_aa: CASSSTRVTGSNSPLHF
j_call: TRBJ2-7; clone_size: .; v_call: TRBV5-1; d_call: .; cdr3_nt: TGCGACAGCAGTGGGACAATAAGCTCCTACGAGCAGTACTTC; cdr3_aa: CDSSGTISSYEQYF
j_call: TRBJ1-1; clone_size: many; v_call: TRBV20-1; d_call: TRBD1; cdr3_nt: TGCAGTGCCGGACAGGCCCTGAACACTGAAGCTTTCTTT; cdr3_aa: CSAGQALNTEAFF
j_call: TRBJ2-7; clone_size: .; v_call: TRBV4-2; d_call: TRBD2; cdr3_nt: TGTGCCAGCAGCAAAGGGACTAGCGGCCTCTACGAGCAGCACTTC; cdr3_aa: CASSKGTSGLYEQHF
j_call: TRBJ1-6; clone_size: many; v_call: TRBV27; d_call: .; cdr3_nt: TGTGCCAGCAGTTTAGAGGGTGCTAATTCACCCCTCCACTTT; cdr3_aa: CASSLEGANSPLHF
j_call: TRBJ2-5; clone_size: few; v_call: TRBV5-1; d_call: TRBD2; cdr3_nt: TGCGCCAGCAGCCTTGGACTAGCGGGAGTCGGAGAGACCCAGTACTTC; cdr3_aa: CASSLGLAGVGETQYF
j_call: TRBJ1-1; clone_size: many; v_call: TRBV28; d_call: .; cdr3_nt: TGTGCCAGCAGTTTAGGCTCGGGGCCGAAGAACACTGAAGCTTTCTTT; cdr3_aa: CASSLGSGPKNTEAFF
j_call: TRBJ2-7; clone_size: many; v_call: TRBV27; d_call: .; cdr3_nt: TGTGCCAGCAGTCTTAGGGGCGAGCAGTACTTC; cdr3_aa: CASSLRGEQYF
j_call: TRBJ2-5; clone_size: many; v_call: TRBV19; d_call: .; cdr3_nt: TGTGCCAGTAGTACGGGAGAGGGAGAGACCCAGTACTTC; cdr3_aa: CASSTGEGETQYF
j_call: TRBJ2-5; clone_size: .; v_call: TRBV4-2; d_call: TRBD2; cdr3_nt: TGTGCCAGCTCACTAGCGGGAGGATCAGAAGAGACCCAGTACTTC; cdr3_aa: CASSLAGGSEETQYF
j_call: TRBJ2-7; clone_size: many; v_call: TRBV20-1; d_call: .; cdr3_nt: TGCAGTGCTCGGAGCCTACACCGAGAGGAGGGTTACTCCTACGAGCAGTACTTC; cdr3_aa: CSARSLHREEGYSYEQYF
j_call: TRBJ2-1; clone_size: many; v_call: TRBV24-1; d_call: .; cdr3_nt: TGTGCCACCAGTGATTACGGCCGGAATGAGCAGTTCTTC; cdr3_aa: CATSDYGRNEQFF
j_call: TRBJ2-1; clone_size: few; v_call: TRBV11-1; d_call: .; cdr3_nt: TGTGCCAGCAGCTTAAGGAGGATCGAGCATGAGCAGTTCTTC; cdr3_aa: CASSLRRIEHEQFF
j_call: TRBJ2-5; clone_size: few; v_call: TRBV29-1; d_call: TRBD1; cdr3_nt: TGCAGCGCATCCCAGGGGGCGTTTGAGACCCAGTACTTC; cdr3_aa: CSASQGAFETQYF
j_call: TRBJ2-7; clone_size: many; v_call: TRBV6-2/TRBV6-3; d_call: .; cdr3_nt: TGTGCCAGCAGGACAATACAGGGATGGAGGGAGCAGTACTTC; cdr3_aa: CASRTIQGWREQYF
j_call: TRBJ2-7; clone_size: .; v_call: TRBV6-5; d_call: .; cdr3_nt: TGTGCCAGCAGTTACCCGGAGGGGGGCGAGTACGAGCAGTACTTC; cdr3_aa: CASSYPEGGEYEQYF
j_call: TRBJ1-6; clone_size: many; v_call: TRBV20-1; d_call: .; cdr3_nt: TGCAGTGCTACACCGGGACAACGCAATTCACCCCTCCACTTT; cdr3_aa: CSATPGQRNSPLHF
j_call: TRBJ2-4; clone_size: many; v_call: TRBV6-5; d_call: .; cdr3_nt: TGTGCCAGCAGTTACTCGAATCGAGGGAAAAACATTCAGTACTTC; cdr3_aa: CASSYSNRGKNIQYF
j_call: TRBJ2-5; clone_size: .; v_call: TRBV9; d_call: .; cdr3_nt: TGTGCCAGCAGCGTCGGACAGACTCTCCAAGAGACCCAGTACTTC; cdr3_aa: CASSVGQTLQETQYF
j_call: TRBJ2-7; clone_size: many; v_call: TRBV7-2; d_call: .; cdr3_nt: TGTGCCAGCAGCTTATCGAGGGGGAGCTCCTACGAGCAGTACTTC; cdr3_aa: CASSLSRGSSYEQYF
j_call: TRBJ2-1; clone_size: many; v_call: TRBV7-9; d_call: .; cdr3_nt: TGTGCCAGCAGCTTAGTTGAGGGTTTGAAGCAGTTCTTC; cdr3_aa: CASSLVEGLKQFF
j_call: TRBJ2-5; clone_size: many; v_call: TRBV6-1; d_call: TRBD2; cdr3_nt: TGTGCCAGCAGTGATTTTGGGGGGGGGTTGGCCCAGTACTTC; cdr3_aa: CASSDFGGGLAQYF
j_call: TRBJ2-7; clone_size: few; v_call: TRBV9; d_call: .; cdr3_nt: TGTGCCAGCAGCGTAGCGTCCGGGGACTCCTACGAGCAGTACTTC; cdr3_aa: CASSVASGDSYEQYF
j_call: TRBJ2-1; clone_size: many; v_call: TRBV7-2; d_call: .; cdr3_nt: TGTGCCAGCAGCTTTACTATCGGGATTTCCAATGAGCAGTTCTTC; cdr3_aa: CASSFTIGISNEQFF
j_call: TRBJ1-1; clone_size: many; v_call: TRBV7-2; d_call: .; cdr3_nt: TGTGCCAGCAGCCCACAGGGAGGAACTGAAGCTTTCTTT; cdr3_aa: CASSPQGGTEAFF
j_call: TRBJ2-7; clone_size: many; v_call: TRBV7-2; d_call: .; cdr3_nt: TGTGCCAGCAGCTTCGGTAGCAACGAGCAGTACTTC; cdr3_aa: CASSFGSNEQYF
j_call: TRBJ2-5; clone_size: .; v_call: TRBV15; d_call: TRBD2; cdr3_nt: TGTGCCACCAGGAGAGACCTAGCGGGTGCAGAGACCCAATACTTC; cdr3_aa: CATRRDLAGAETQYF
j_call: TRBJ2-3; clone_size: few; v_call: TRBV19; d_call: .; cdr3_nt: TGTGCCAGTAGTACCTTGTTGGGGGACGGTACGCAGTATTTT; cdr3_aa: CASSTLLGDGTQYF
j_call: TRBJ2-1; clone_size: .; v_call: TRBV29-1; d_call: .; cdr3_nt: TGCAGCGTTGAAGGAGACTTCAATGAGCAGTTCTTC; cdr3_aa: CSVEGDFNEQFF
j_call: TRBJ2-1; clone_size: medium-sized; v_call: TRBV6-6; d_call: TRBD2; cdr3_nt: TGTGCCAGCAGTTACTCCGGACTAGCGGGGGTTTACAATGAGCAGTTCTTC; cdr3_aa: CASSYSGLAGVYNEQFF
j_call: TRBJ1-1; clone_size: .; v_call: TRBV25-1; d_call: TRBD1; cdr3_nt: TGTGCCAGCAGTCCCGGGACAGGGAGTGCTTTCTTT; cdr3_aa: CASSPGTGSAFF
j_call: TRBJ2-7; clone_size: many; v_call: TRBV20-1; d_call: TRBD1; cdr3_nt: TGCAGTGCTAGTATTCGGAGAAGGACAGGGGGCGGTTTATCCTACGAGCAGTACTTC; cdr3_aa: CSASIRRRTGGGLSYEQYF
j_call: TRBJ2-3; clone_size: many; v_call: TRBV15; d_call: .; cdr3_nt: TGTGCCACCAGCAGAGGTCGGGGAAGCACAGATACGCAGTATTTT; cdr3_aa: CATSRGRGSTDTQYF
j_call: TRBJ2-7; clone_size: .; v_call: TRBV4-1; d_call: TRBD2; cdr3_nt: TGCGCCAGCAGCCGGGGACTAGCGGCAGTCTACGAGCAGTACTTC; cdr3_aa: CASSRGLAAVYEQYF
j_call: TRBJ2-7; clone_size: .; v_call: TRBV29-1; d_call: TRBD1; cdr3_nt: TGCAGCGTTGCCGGGACAGATACCTACGAGCAGTACTTC; cdr3_aa: CSVAGTDTYEQYF